This T cell receptor beta chain was documented in a study of T cell responses to AZD1222 COVID-19 vaccine. Findings and caveats of the study: The study found vaccine-associated CD4 TCRs spanning spike, dominant at 160-218 and 743-854. Spike-specific TCR repertoires showed rising breadth and depth after two AZD1222 doses. All repertoire sampling was performed exclusively after the peak T cell response. At baseline, seropositivity was found in only a handful of AZD1222 recipients.

CDR1 and CDR2 (germline): SQVTM, ANQGSEA. The V gene lost 3 bases and the J gene lost 4 bases, with 12 bases spanning the gap. The CDR3 spans 13 residues. Generated by immunoSEQ multiplex PCR, the TCRdb table keeps only in-frame clones and is missing some. The sample consists of roughly 130,000 clones, about nine tenths of them appearing once. As for this clone: Its antigen is unidentified.

The sample here was peripheral blood, taken on day 0 of AZD1222 vaccination. This TCR came from an adult in good health. This chain connects TRBV29-1 to TRBJ1-1; tentative D call: TRBD1 (5 bases). The CDR3 sequence: CSVEVGASTEAFF. The CDR3 DNA is TGCAGCGTTGAGGTCGGGGCGAGCACTGAAGCTTTCTTT. Filled out from reference TRBV29-1 and TRBJ1-1, the complete variable domain reads SAVISQKPSRDICQRGTSLTIQCQVDSQVTMMFWYRQQPGQSLTLIATANQGSEATYESGFVIDKFPISRPNLTFSTLTVSNMSPEDSSIYLCSVEVGASTEAFFGQGTRLTVV.